These 27 T cell receptor beta chains originate from one sample sequenced in a study of T cell repertoires in cytomegalovirus infection (dated by TCRdb to about 2019). The meaning of the sample's treatment or condition label: in vitro stimulation with specific CMV peptide epitopes to enrich CMV-specific T cells. The sequencer listed for this sample is Illumina HiSeq 1500. TCRdb reworked the public reads: Q25 trimming with fastp, MiXCR clone assembly, productive beta chains retained. When rows share a CDR3 protein, they turn into one entry using the most common DNA and genes. Present in this sample are hundreds of thousands of distinct CDR3 sequences, approximately 31% of which were seen just once. The ten largest make up roughly 13% of the sample. Which antigens these TCRs recognize remains unknown. Sequenced material: cultured CD8+ T cells from PBMCs, taken from culture after CMV antigen stimulation. These TCRs come from a human donor in good health (CMV status not recorded). Some clones in this sample may be carry-over from other donors' samples.

The V call is TRBV6-2 or TRBV6-3, the J call TRBJ2-1, with 8 bases fitting TRBD2. CDR1 and CDR2 from the germline V gene are MNHEY and SVGEGT. The CDR3 sequence is 21 residues long. V was pared by 4 bases and J by 7 bases, with 27 bases of the junction left unmatched. The CDR3 region has the DNA TGTGCCAGCAGTTCCTCTCCCTACCAGGGTATTCGGGGGGGGCCCGAGAATGAGCAGTTCTTC. As protein: CASSSSPYQGIRGGPENEQFF.

This clonotype was seen a handful of times. The CDR3 DNA sequence: TGCGCCAGCAGTCTAAAGAAAGCTAATCAGCCCCAGCATTTT. Translation gives CASSLKKANQPQHF. J is TRBJ1-5 and V is TRBV23-1, with no clear D. TRBV23-1 qualifies as an ORF whose function is uncertain. V was cut by 4 bases and J by 4 bases, with 11 bases left in between. This CDR3 is 14 amino acids long.

The V gene is TRBV9, the J gene TRBJ2-2; D is uncertain. CDR1 is SGDLS, CDR2 YYNGEE, per germline. V shed 1 base and J shed 0 bases, with 13 bases lying between them. The CDR3 length is 17 residues. The CDR3 DNA is TGTGCCAGCAGCGTACCTGCTGGAACAGCGAACACCGGGGAGCTGTTTTTT. Amino acids: CASSVPAGTANTGELFF. The full variable domain, its missing parts supplied by reference TRBV9 and TRBJ2-2, is DSGVTQTPKHLITATGQRVTLRCSPRSGDLSVYWYQQSLDQGLQFLIQYYNGEERAKGNILERFSAQQFPDLHSELNLSSLELGDSALYFCASSVPAGTANTGELFFGEGSRLTVL.

The rearrangement links TRBV4-1 to TRBJ2-5, with 9 bases that match TRBD2. The germline V gene encodes CDR1 MGHRA and CDR2 YSYEKL. The CDR3 extends over 15 amino acids. J was trimmed by 2 bases and V by 1 base; bases with no gene match: 2. This chain's CDR3 is CASSQVLAGQETQYF. The CDR3 bases are TGCGCCAGCAGCCAAGTTCTAGCGGGGCAAGAGACCCAGTACTTC.

The chain employs TRBV19 and TRBJ1-2; maybe TRBD1 (6 bases). The CDR3 length is 18 residues. Germline CDR1 reads LNHDA; CDR2 reads SQIVND (reference sequence). The V end was cut by 10 bases, the J end by 3 bases, with 30 bases between. This CDR3 is CATTLAPGHSLGYYGYTF. The CDR3 region has the DNA TGTGCCACCACCCTAGCACCGGGACATTCGCTAGGGTACTATGGCTACACCTTC.

This clonotype was detected only a few times. The gene calls are TRBV6-1 and TRBJ2-5; D uncertain. The V gene's germline CDR1 is MNHNS and CDR2 SASEGT. CDR3 length: 14 amino acids. The V and J ends lost 4 bases and 5 bases respectively, with 14 bases between them. The CDR3 loop reads CASSVDPPRETQYF. The CDR3 DNA reads TGTGCCAGCAGTGTCGACCCACCGCGGGAGACCCAGTACTTC.

This clonotype has more than one count but fewer than ten. V is TRBV29-1 and J is TRBJ2-2; D is possibly TRBD1 (5 bases). V lost 6 bases and J lost 1, with 12 bases in between. CDR1 and CDR2 from the germline V gene are SQVTM and ANQGSEA. This CDR3 has 14 amino acids. Here the CDR3 DNA reads TGCAGCGTAAGGAGTAGGGGGAACACCGGGGAGCTGTTTTTT. It codes for CSVRSRGNTGELFF.

This clonotype has a handful of counts. The V gene is TRBV3-1, the J gene TRBJ2-5; TRBD2 is a possible D gene (5 bases). Trimming took off 0 bases at V and 3 bases at J, with 8 bases between the two ends. This CDR3 comprises 14 residues. The V gene's germline CDR1 is LGHDT and CDR2 YNNKEL (reference sequence). The CDR3 loop reads CASSQEWGEETQYF. The CDR3 region has the DNA TGTGCCAGCAGCCAAGAATGGGGAGAAGAGACCCAGTACTTC.

This rearrangement joins TRBV14 to TRBJ2-2; maybe TRBD1 (7 bases). The germline V gene encodes CDR1 SGHDN and CDR2 FVKESK. The CDR3 runs 14 residues. The V end lost 8 bases, the J end lost 4 bases, and 14 bases lay between the germline ends. CDR3 loop: CASLRQGGTGELFF. The DNA for the CDR3 is TGTGCCAGCCTTCGACAGGGAGGCACCGGGGAGCTGTTTTTT. Drawing the rest from reference TRBV14 and TRBJ2-2, the complete variable domain is EAGVTQFPSHSVIEKGQTVTLRCDPISGHDNLYWYRRVMGKEIKFLLHFVKESKQDESGMPNNRFLAERTGGTYSTLKVQPAELEDSGVYFCASLRQGGTGELFFGEGSRLTVL.

This clonotype was recorded a few times. The chain carries TRBV27 and TRBJ2-7; D might be TRBD1 (6 bases). V was clipped by 5 bases and J by 4 bases, with 18 bases between them. CDR3 size: 15 residues. Germline assignment: CDR1 MNHEY and CDR2 SMNVEV (reference sequence). CDR3 protein: CASSGWGQGIYEQYF. CDR3 sequence (DNA): TGTGCCAGCAGTGGTTGGGGCCAGGGGATATACGAGCAGTACTTC.

The chain links TRBV12-3 or TRBV12-4 to TRBJ1-5, with 8 positions matching TRBD1. J was trimmed by 0 bases and V by 6 bases; bases with no gene match: 10. This CDR3 is built from 17 residues. The CDR3: CASSLGTGQYSNQPQHF. The CDR3 DNA sequence: TGTGCCAGCAGCCTTGGGACAGGACAATATAGCAATCAGCCCCAGCATTTT.

There are a few counts of this clonotype. The rearrangement joins TRBV7-8 to TRBJ2-1; 11 positions agree with TRBD1. V shed 5 bases and J 8 bases; nucleotides not matched to a gene: 8. Germline V gene data show CDR1 as SGHVS and CDR2 as FQNEAQ. The CDR3 runs 15 residues. The CDR3 DNA reads as TGTGCCAGCAGCCAGGACAGGGGGCGCAAGTATGAGCAGTTCTTC. Amino acids: CASSQDRGRKYEQFF.

This clonotype was found many times. The rearrangement links TRBV6-1 to TRBJ2-2; D not certain. This CDR3 is built from 14 residues. Germline V lookup: CDR1 MNHNS, CDR2 SASEGT. V was shortened by 1 base and J by 1 base, with 4 bases between the two germline ends. The CDR3 nucleotides read TGTGCCAGCAGTGAAGGACAGAACACCGGGGAGCTGTTTTTT. This codes for CASSEGQNTGELFF.

There are a few counts of this clonotype. V and J are TRBV28 and TRBJ1-2; 7 positions match TRBD1. Germline CDR1 and CDR2: MDHEN and SYDVKM. The V segment lost 3 bases and the J segment 3 bases; nucleotides outside the gene matches: 19. The CDR3 totals 19 residues. The CDR3 DNA reads as TGTGCCAGCAGTTTCGCCGCAACAAAACCGGGACAGCACTACTATGGCTACACCTTC. Protein sequence: CASSFAATKPGQHYYGYTF.

This clonotype was observed many times. The chain is built from TRBV11-1 and TRBJ2-1; D possibly matches TRBD1 or TRBD2 (5 bases each). This CDR3 is 15 amino acids long. Per the germline V gene, CDR1 is SGHAT and CDR2 is FQDESV (reference sequence). Between the trimmed V and J ends, which lost 4 bases and 5 bases, there was a span of 15 bases. For the CDR3, the DNA is TGTGCCAGCAGCTCACCTCGGGGCATAAACAATGAGCAGTTCTTC. Translation gives CASSSPRGINNEQFF.

The rearrangement joins TRBV28 to TRBJ1-1; D perhaps matches TRBD1 (6 bases). Deletions cut 8 bases from V and 1 base from J, with 17 bases between. This CDR3 has 15 residues. The germline V gene encodes CDR1 MDHEN and CDR2 SYDVKM. CDR3 loop: CASSPGTIENTEAFF. The CDR3, as DNA: TGTGCCAGCTCCCCCGGGACAATTGAGAACACTGAAGCTTTCTTT.

The V call is TRBV9, the J call TRBJ1-2; D gene ambiguous. Deletions cut 3 bases from V and 8 bases from J, with 8 bases between. This CDR3 has 11 residues. Germline values: CDR1 SGDLS, CDR2 YYNGEE. In nucleotides, the CDR3 is TGTGCCAGCAGCGACCGTCTCGGCTACACCTTC. The encoded protein is CASSDRLGYTF.

The V and J genes are TRBV5-5 and TRBJ2-1; TRBD1 agrees at 9 bases. The CDR3 has 15 amino acids. CDR1 SGHKS and CDR2 YYEKEE come from the germline V gene (reference sequence). The ends lost 4 bases at V and 3 bases at J; junction bases unmatched: 5. The chain's CDR3 is CASSPDRGYYNEQFF. In DNA, the CDR3 is TGTGCCAGCAGCCCGGACAGGGGATACTACAATGAGCAGTTCTTC.

The chain has TRBV5-6 and TRBJ1-1; TRBD1 is a possible D gene (6 bases). The ends were cut back, 5 bases at V and 2 bases at J, with 19 bases in the middle. The CDR3 has 16 amino acids. In germline, CDR1 is SGHDT, CDR2 YYEEEE. The CDR3 region is CASRAAGRTANTEAFF. The DNA of the CDR3 is TGTGCCAGCAGGGCTGCCGGGCGGACAGCCAACACTGAAGCTTTCTTT.

There are a few counts of this clonotype. This chain connects TRBV19 to TRBJ2-2; D ambiguous. This CDR3 has 17 amino acids. Trimming removed 0 bases from V and 2 bases from J, with 13 bases in between. The germline V gene encodes CDR1 LNHDA and CDR2 SQIVND (reference sequence). The CDR3, as DNA: TGTGCCAGTAGTATAGATGGGAACGGCTTCAACACCGGGGAGCTGTTTTTT. This encodes CASSIDGNGFNTGELFF.

As regards this clonotype: This may stem from a read error, because a much larger clone lies one nucleotide away. The chain uses TRBV7-6 and TRBJ2-3; 16 nucleotides align to TRBD2. The CDR3 totals 18 residues. Germline lookup yields CDR1 SGHVS and CDR2 FNYEAQ. V gave up 6 bases and J gave up 0 bases; unmatched junction bases: 6. CDR3 region: CASRPGTSGRDSTDTQYF. In DNA form, the CDR3 reads TGTGCCAGCAGGCCCGGGACTAGCGGGAGGGATAGCACAGATACGCAGTATTTT.

The chain is built from TRBV27 and TRBJ2-1; D is ambiguous. Trimming pared 3 bases from V and 12 bases from J, leaving 15 bases between. CDR1 is MNHEY, CDR2 SMNVEV, per germline (reference sequence). The CDR3 is 13 residues long. CDR3 in amino acids: CASSFPDALGQFF. As DNA, the CDR3 is TGTGCCAGCAGTTTCCCGGACGCCCTGGGGCAGTTCTTC.

The genes are TRBV13 and TRBJ2-7, with D tentatively TRBD1 (8 bases). This CDR3 is built from 15 residues. V was shortened by 5 bases and J by 5 bases, with 19 bases between the two germline ends. Looked up from germline, CDR1 is PRHDT and CDR2 is FYEKMQ (reference sequence). CDR3 protein: CASSDRGLNSDEQYF. CDR3 DNA sequence: TGTGCCAGCAGCGACAGGGGACTAAACTCGGACGAGCAGTACTTC.

This rearrangement joins TRBV2 to TRBJ2-3; D uncertain. Germline assignment: CDR1 SNHLY and CDR2 FYNNEI. Between the trimmed V and J ends, which lost 0 bases and 4 bases, there was a span of 5 bases. The CDR3 loop spans 13 amino acids. In nucleotides, the CDR3 is TGTGCCAGCAGTGAAGCGCCCCCAGATACGCAGTATTTT. It specifies CASSEAPPDTQYF. Variable domain in full (rest from reference TRBV2 and TRBJ2-3): EPEVTQTPSHQVTQMGQEVILRCVPISNHLYFYWYRQILGQKVEFLVSFYNNEISEKSEIFDDQFSVERPDGSNFTLKIRSTKLEDSAMYFCASSEAPPDTQYFGPGTRLTVL.

The chain carries TRBV4-3 and TRBJ2-7; D is unclear. The CDR3 sequence is 11 residues long. Germline CDR1 LGHNA, CDR2 YSLEER. V shed 3 bases and J shed 5 bases, with 5 bases lying between them. The CDR3 region has the DNA TGCGCCAGCAGCCACGACAACGAGCAGTACTTC. This gives the protein CASSHDNEQYF.

The chain couples TRBV6-5 to TRBJ2-1, with 12 bases that match TRBD2. CDR1 MNHEY and CDR2 SVGAGI come from the germline V gene. Trimming took 2 bases from V and 8 from J; bases not matched to a gene: 7. CDR3 length equals 16 residues. Here the CDR3 DNA reads TGTGCCAGCAGTTACCACCCTAGCGGGGGGGCGGATGAGCAGTTCTTC. Residues: CASSYHPSGGADEQFF.

V gene TRBV7-3 combines with J gene TRBJ2-3; 9 bases align to TRBD1. The CDR3 is 13 amino acids. After removal of 5 bases from V and 8 bases from J, the junction contained 5 bases not matched to a gene. Germline V gives CDR1 SGHTA, CDR2 FQGTGA. The CDR3 loop reads CASSPRDRATQYF. The CDR3 DNA sequence: TGTGCCAGCAGCCCCCGGGACAGGGCTACGCAGTATTTT.